These T cell receptor beta chains were read from a single sample in a study of T cell responses to AZD1222 COVID-19 vaccine. Repertoires were generated with immunoSEQ multiplex PCR, while TCRdb's copy carries only in-frame clones and drops some. The profile shows 150,000 to 200,000 clones, 85% to 90% of them singletons. The sample in question was peripheral blood, obtained 28 days after the second dose of the MenACWY control vaccine. Receptor source: an adult who received the MenACWY meningococcal vaccine as a control. CDR3s include the opening cysteine and the closing phenylalanine or tryptophan. Fields, in order: clone size, V gene, D gene, J gene, CDR3 DNA, CDR3 protein. D genes are given only for firm matches. Clone size is shown for a subset of rows, as once, few, many or a class of expanded clone.

>-|TRBV6-5|TRBD1|TRBJ1-4
TGTGCCAGCAGGGGACTGGGACAGGCAGGGGAAAAACTGTTTTTT
CASRGLGQAGEKLFF
>-|TRBV28|TRBD2|TRBJ2-1
TGTGCCAGCGCTACAGCGGGGGATAATGAGCAGTTCTTC
CASATAGDNEQFF
>-|TRBV19|TRBD1|TRBJ1-1
TGTGCCAGTAGTAATGACAGGGGCGAAGTGAAAGCTTTCTTT
CASSNDRGEVKAFF
>-|TRBV5-5|-|TRBJ1-4
TGTGCCAGCAGGCGGGAGGAAAAACTGTTTTTT
CASRREEKLFF
>-|TRBV30|TRBD2|TRBJ2-1
TGTGCCTGGAGTGTAGGTAGCGGGGGAGGGAGCTCCTACAATGAGCAGTTCTTC
CAWSVGSGGGSSYNEQFF
>-|TRBV4-2|-|TRBJ1-6
TGTGCCAGCAGCCAAGATTTTTCCGGGGGGCGTAATTCACCCCTCCACTTT
CASSQDFSGGRNSPLHF
>-|TRBV28|-|TRBJ1-5
TGTGCCAGCAGTTTATATCCAGGCCTAAGAGGCAATCAGCCCCAGCATTTT
CASSLYPGLRGNQPQHF
>-|TRBV6-2/TRBV6-3|TRBD1|TRBJ2-1
TGTGCCAGCAGTCCCTCCGGGACAGGGAGGGACAATGAGCAGTTCTTC
CASSPSGTGRDNEQFF
>-|TRBV12-3/TRBV12-4|-|TRBJ2-7
TGTGCCAGCAGTGTAGCCGACGAGCAGTACTTC
CASSVADEQYF
>-|TRBV6-6|-|TRBJ1-2
TGTGCCAGCAGTCCTCAGAAGGGTGAGGGAGTGGTCTATGGCTACACCTTC
CASSPQKGEGVVYGYTF
>-|TRBV2|TRBD1|TRBJ2-5
TGTGCCAGCACCGCGGGACAGGGGTTCCAAGAGACCCAGTACTTC
CASTAGQGFQETQYF
>-|TRBV5-4|TRBD1|TRBJ2-7
TGTGCCAGCAGCTTGCAACAGGGGAACTACGAGCAGTACTTC
CASSLQQGNYEQYF
>-|TRBV20-1|TRBD2|TRBJ2-7
TGCAGTGCTAGTTGGGTGGTAGCGGGAGATCTTCGGTACGAGCAGTACTTC
CSASWVVAGDLRYEQYF
>many|TRBV3-1/TRBV3-2|-|TRBJ1-2
TGTGCCAGCAGCCAAGAGACGGTAGGGAACGGAGGCTACACCTTC
CASSQETVGNGGYTF
>-|TRBV5-4|-|TRBJ1-6
TGTGCCAGCAGCCCGGGTTGGGGCTCACCCCTCCACTTT
CASSPGWGSPLHF
>-|TRBV7-9|-|TRBJ1-5
TGTGCCAGCAGCTTGGGGATGGGCGGACACAATCAGCCCCAGCATTTT
CASSLGMGGHNQPQHF
>-|TRBV28|TRBD1|TRBJ2-7
TGTGCCAGCCTCTCAGGGGGCGCAGGGGAGCAGTACTTC
CASLSGGAGEQYF
>-|TRBV6-4|TRBD2|TRBJ2-7
TGTGCCAGCAGCCCCGGGACTAGTCGCGAGCAGTACTTC
CASSPGTSREQYF
>-|TRBV3-1/TRBV3-2|-|TRBJ2-7
TGTGCCAGCAGCCAAGGGGTTACCTACGAGCAGTACTTC
CASSQGVTYEQYF
>once|TRBV24-1|-|TRBJ2-5
TGTGCCACCAGTGATTTGAGATTGGGGAGGGAGACCCAGTACTTC
CATSDLRLGRETQYF
>-|TRBV19|TRBD1|TRBJ2-7
TGTGCCAGTAGTTCACGGTTTACAGGGGTCTACGAGCAGTACTTC
CASSSRFTGVYEQYF
>-|TRBV27|-|TRBJ2-1
TGTGCCAGCAGTTTTTCGGCTAGTGGCAATGAGCAGTTCTTC
CASSFSASGNEQFF
>-|TRBV5-1|TRBD1|TRBJ2-1
TGCGCCAGCAGCGGCTGGACAGGGATGGCCAGCGAGCAGTTCTTC
CASSGWTGMASEQFF
>-|TRBV14|-|TRBJ1-2
TGTGCCAGCAGCCAAGGGCGGTACGACAGTAACTATGGCTACACCTTC
CASSQGRYDSNYGYTF
>-|TRBV30|-|TRBJ1-2
TGTGCCTGGAGTGCGAGCACGGGGAGCTACACCTTC
CAWSASTGSYTF
>-|TRBV24-1|TRBD1|TRBJ2-7
TGTGCCACCAGTGATACAGGGACAGGGGCGTACGAGCAGTACTTC
CATSDTGTGAYEQYF
>-|TRBV7-9|TRBD1|TRBJ2-5
TGTGCCAGCAGCAAAACAGGGGGCCGACAAGAGACCCAGTACTTC
CASSKTGGRQETQYF
>-|TRBV28|TRBD1|TRBJ2-7
TGTGCCAGCAGGACTTCAAACTGGGACAGGGGGACCTACGAGCAGTACTTC
CASRTSNWDRGTYEQYF
>-|TRBV28|-|TRBJ2-2
TGTGCCAGCACCATGACAGGCACCGGGGAGCTGTTTTTT
CASTMTGTGELFF
>-|TRBV5-1|-|TRBJ1-4
TGCGCCAGCACGGCGAGAGGACATAATGAAAAACTGTTTTTT
CASTARGHNEKLFF
>once|TRBV10-2|-|TRBJ1-1
TGCGCCAGCAGTGAGCCAGGGATGAACACTGAAGCTTTCTTT
CASSEPGMNTEAFF
>-|TRBV4-3|-|TRBJ2-7
TGCGCCAGCAGCCAAGGTGTGAGGACGGCCAACGAGCAGTACTTC
CASSQGVRTANEQYF
>-|TRBV6-6|-|TRBJ2-4
TGTGCCTCCTCAGGAGGGACTTGGGACATTCAGTACTTC
CASSGGTWDIQYF
>-|TRBV4-1|-|TRBJ2-3
TGCGCCAGCAGCCAGGGTACCACAGATACGCAGTATTTT
CASSQGTTDTQYF